Listed here are 5 T cell receptor beta chains from one sample, sequenced in a study of T cells in localized non-small cell lung cancer. TCRdb's table, derived via immunoSEQ multiplex PCR, lists solely in-frame clones and lacks some. The sample records tens of thousands of clones, roughly 88% being singletons. The starting material was peripheral blood, obtained before any cancer treatment. These receptor sequences come from a woman aged 35 to 70 with stage I lung adenocarcinoma.

This clone was seen a few times. The chain is built from TRBV5-1 and TRBJ2-7; 8 bases match TRBD1. The CDR3 spans 17 residues. Germline CDR1 is SGHRS and CDR2 is YFSETQ. J lost 0 bases, V lost 1 base, and 9 bases had no gene match. CDR3 DNA: TGCGCCAGCAGCTTGTTGCCTCGACAGGGGTCCTCCTACGAGCAGTACTTC. Protein product: CASSLLPRQGSSYEQYF.

This clone was counted a few times. The genes are TRBV10-3 and TRBJ1-5; D possibly corresponds to TRBD1 (6 bases). This CDR3 has 13 residues. Trimming took 5 bases from V and 4 from J, leaving 9 bases between them. The germline V gene encodes CDR1 ENHRY and CDR2 SYGVKD. CDR3 in DNA: TGTGCCATCAGTAACACAGGGAATCAGCCCCAGCATTTT. Protein sequence: CAISNTGNQPQHF.

The CDR3 loop reads CASSVGNQRFSTDTQYF. The DNA for the CDR3 is TGTGCCAGCAGCGTAGGCAACCAACGGTTTAGCACAGATACGCAGTATTTT. The chain employs TRBV9 and TRBJ2-3; D uncertain. Trimming took 0 bases from V and 0 from J, leaving 14 bases between them. Germline values: CDR1 SGDLS, CDR2 YYNGEE. There are 17 residues in the CDR3.

This chain uses TRBV19 with TRBJ1-1; 9 bases match TRBD1. Germline trimming cut 5 bases from V and 4 bases from J; bases unmatched to any gene: 8. The germline CDR1 and CDR2 sequences are LNHDA and SQIVND (reference sequence). The length of the CDR3 is 15 residues. The CDR3 is CASSRTGESTTEAFF. The CDR3 DNA sequence: TGTGCCAGTAGTCGGACAGGGGAAAGTACCACTGAAGCTTTCTTT.

This chain connects TRBV7-2 to TRBJ1-4; D ambiguous. The V gene lost 5 bases and the J gene lost 6 bases, with 10 bases spanning the gap. The CDR3 is made up of 13 amino acids. CDR1 is SGHTA, CDR2 FQGNSA, per germline. DNA for the CDR3: TGTGCCAGCAGCCCCGGAGGATATGAAAAACTGTTTTTT. It codes for CASSPGGYEKLFF.